This T cell receptor (beta chain) originates from a study of CD8 T cells in Susac syndrome. This CDR3 has 13 amino acids. Looked up from germline, CDR1 is SGHAT and CDR2 is FQNNGV. Trimming removed 3 bases from V and 7 bases from J, with 7 bases in between. Reverse transcription used about 0.5 to 1 ug RNA and random hexamers. TCRdb itself ran the immunoSEQ multiplex PCR reads through MiXCR, one entry per CDR3 protein. The data show fewer than 80,000 distinct CDR3 sequences, roughly 95% seen once. The chain joins TRBV11-2 to TRBJ1-6; D is uncertain. Sequencing was done on a sample of CD8+ T cells from PBMCs. The TCR was taken from a human donor with Susac syndrome. The CDR3 nucleotides are TGTGCCAGCAGCTTTCCCGGGAATTCACCCCTCCACTTT. Its protein product is CASSFPGNSPLHF.